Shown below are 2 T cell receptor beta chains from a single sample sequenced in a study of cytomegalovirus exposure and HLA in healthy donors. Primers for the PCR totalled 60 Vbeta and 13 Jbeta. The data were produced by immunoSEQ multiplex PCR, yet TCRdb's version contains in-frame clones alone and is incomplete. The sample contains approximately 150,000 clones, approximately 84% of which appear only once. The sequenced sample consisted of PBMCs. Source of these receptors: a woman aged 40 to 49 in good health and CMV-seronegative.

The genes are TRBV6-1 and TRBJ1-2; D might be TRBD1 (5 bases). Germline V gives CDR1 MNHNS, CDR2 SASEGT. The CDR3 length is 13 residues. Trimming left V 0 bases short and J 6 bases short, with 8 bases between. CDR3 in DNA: TGTGCCAGCAGTGAAGCGGGGCCAGATGGCTACACCTTC. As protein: CASSEAGPDGYTF.

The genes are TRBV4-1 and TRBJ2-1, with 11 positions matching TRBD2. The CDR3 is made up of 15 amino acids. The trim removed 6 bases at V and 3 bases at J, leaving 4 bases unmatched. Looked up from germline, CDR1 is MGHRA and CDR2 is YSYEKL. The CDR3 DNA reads TGCGCCAGCAGTGCGCTAGCGGGAGGCTACAATGAGCAGTTCTTC. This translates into CASSALAGGYNEQFF.